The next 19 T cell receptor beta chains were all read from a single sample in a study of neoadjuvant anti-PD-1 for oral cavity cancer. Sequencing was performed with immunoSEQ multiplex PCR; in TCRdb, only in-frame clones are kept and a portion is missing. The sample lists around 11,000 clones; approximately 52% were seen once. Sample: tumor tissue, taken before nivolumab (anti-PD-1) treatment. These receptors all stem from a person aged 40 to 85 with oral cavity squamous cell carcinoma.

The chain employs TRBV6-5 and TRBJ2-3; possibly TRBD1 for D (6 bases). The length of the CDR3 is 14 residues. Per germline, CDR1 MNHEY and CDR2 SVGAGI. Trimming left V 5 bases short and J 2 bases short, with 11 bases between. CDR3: CASSEPGHTDTQYF. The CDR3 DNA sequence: TGTGCCAGCAGTGAACCGGGACACACAGATACGCAGTATTTT.

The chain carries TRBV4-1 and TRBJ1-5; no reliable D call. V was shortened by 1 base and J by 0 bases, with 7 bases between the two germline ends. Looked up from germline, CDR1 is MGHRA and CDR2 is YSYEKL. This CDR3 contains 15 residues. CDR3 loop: CASSQGQTSNQPQHF. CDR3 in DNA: TGCGCCAGCAGCCAAGGGCAGACTAGCAATCAGCCCCAGCATTTT.

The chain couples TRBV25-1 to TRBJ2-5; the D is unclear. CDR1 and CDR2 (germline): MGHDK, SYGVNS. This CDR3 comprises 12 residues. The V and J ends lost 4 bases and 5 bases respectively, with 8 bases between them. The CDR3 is CASSVNAETQYF. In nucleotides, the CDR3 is TGTGCCAGCAGTGTCAATGCGGAGACCCAGTACTTC.

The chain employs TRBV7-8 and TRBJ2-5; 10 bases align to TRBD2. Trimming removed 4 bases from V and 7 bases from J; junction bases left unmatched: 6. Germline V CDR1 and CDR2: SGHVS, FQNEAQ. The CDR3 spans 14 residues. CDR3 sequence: CASSSSGGQRTQYF. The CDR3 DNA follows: TGTGCCAGCAGCTCTAGCGGGGGCCAGAGGACCCAGTACTTC.

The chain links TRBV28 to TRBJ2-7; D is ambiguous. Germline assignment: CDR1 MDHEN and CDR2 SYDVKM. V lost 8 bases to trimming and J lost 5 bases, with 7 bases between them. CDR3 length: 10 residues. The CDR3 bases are TGTGCCAGCTACGGAAACGAGCAGTACTTC. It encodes CASYGNEQYF.

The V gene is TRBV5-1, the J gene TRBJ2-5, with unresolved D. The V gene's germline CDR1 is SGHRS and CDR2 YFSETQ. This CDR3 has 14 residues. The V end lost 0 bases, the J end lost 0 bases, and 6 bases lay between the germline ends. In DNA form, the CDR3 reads TGCGCCAGCAGCTTGGCAACCGACCAAGAGACCCAGTACTTC. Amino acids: CASSLATDQETQYF.

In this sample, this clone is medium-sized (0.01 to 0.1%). The CDR3 DNA reads as TGTGCCAGCAGTGAGCAGGCAAATCAGCCCCAGCATTTT. This codes for CASSEQANQPQHF. The chain combines TRBV6-4 with TRBJ1-5, with D uncertain. V shed 3 bases and J shed 4 bases, with 7 bases lying between them. From germline, CDR1 is MRHNA and CDR2 SNTAGT. This CDR3 is built from 13 residues.

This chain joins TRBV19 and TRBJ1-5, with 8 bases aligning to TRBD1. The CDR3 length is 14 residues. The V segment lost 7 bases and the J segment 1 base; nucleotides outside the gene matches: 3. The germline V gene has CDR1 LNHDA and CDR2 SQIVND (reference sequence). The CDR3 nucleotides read TGTGCCAGTAAGGGGGACAGGAGCAATCAGCCCCAGCATTTT. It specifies CASKGDRSNQPQHF. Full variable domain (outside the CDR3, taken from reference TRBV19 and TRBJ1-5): DGGITQSPKYLFRKEGQNVTLSCEQNLNHDAMYWYRQDPGQGLRLIYYSQIVNDFQKGDIAEGYSVSREKKESFPLTVTSAQKNPTAFYLCASKGDRSNQPQHFGDGTRLSIL.

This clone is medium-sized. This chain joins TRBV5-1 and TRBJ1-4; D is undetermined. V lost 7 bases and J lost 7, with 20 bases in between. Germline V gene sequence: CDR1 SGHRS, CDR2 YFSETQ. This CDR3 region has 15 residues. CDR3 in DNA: TGCGCCAGCTCCCTTACACCAGATCCAGGTGAAAAACTGTTTTTT. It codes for CASSLTPDPGEKLFF.

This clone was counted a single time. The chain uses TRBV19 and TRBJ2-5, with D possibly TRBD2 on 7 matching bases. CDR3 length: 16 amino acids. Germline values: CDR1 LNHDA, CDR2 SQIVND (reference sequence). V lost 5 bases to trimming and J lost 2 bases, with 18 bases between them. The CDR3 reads CASSRGGLPGQETQYF. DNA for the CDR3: TGTGCCAGTAGTCGCGGGGGCCTGCCAGGGCAAGAGACCCAGTACTTC.

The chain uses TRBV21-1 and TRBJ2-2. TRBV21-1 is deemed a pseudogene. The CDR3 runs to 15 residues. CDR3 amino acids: CASSKALGVTGELFF. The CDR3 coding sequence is TGTGCCAGCAGCAAAGCGCTTGGGGTTACCGGGGAGCTGTTTTTT.

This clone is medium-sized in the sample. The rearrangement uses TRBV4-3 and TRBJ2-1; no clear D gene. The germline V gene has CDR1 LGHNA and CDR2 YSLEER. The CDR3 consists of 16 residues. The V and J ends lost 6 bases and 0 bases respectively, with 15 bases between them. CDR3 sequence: CASRSGPLSSYNEQFF. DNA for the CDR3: TGCGCCAGCAGATCAGGTCCTCTGAGCTCCTACAATGAGCAGTTCTTC.

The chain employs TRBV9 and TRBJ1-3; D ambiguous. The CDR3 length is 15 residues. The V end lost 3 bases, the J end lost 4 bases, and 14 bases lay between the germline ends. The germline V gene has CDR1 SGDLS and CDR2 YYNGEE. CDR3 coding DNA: TGTGCCAGCAGCGCGTTCGCGGCCGGGGGAAACACCATATATTTT. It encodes CASSAFAAGGNTIYF. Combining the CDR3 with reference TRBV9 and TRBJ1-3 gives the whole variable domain DSGVTQTPKHLITATGQRVTLRCSPRSGDLSVYWYQQSLDQGLQFLIQYYNGEERAKGNILERFSAQQFPDLHSELNLSSLELGDSALYFCASSAFAAGGNTIYFGEGSWLTVV.

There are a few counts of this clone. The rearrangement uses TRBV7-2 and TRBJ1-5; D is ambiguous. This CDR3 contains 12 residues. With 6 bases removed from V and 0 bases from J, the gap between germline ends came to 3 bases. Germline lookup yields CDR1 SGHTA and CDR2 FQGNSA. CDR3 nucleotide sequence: TGTGCCAGCAGAAATAGCAATCAGCCCCAGCATTTT. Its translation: CASRNSNQPQHF.

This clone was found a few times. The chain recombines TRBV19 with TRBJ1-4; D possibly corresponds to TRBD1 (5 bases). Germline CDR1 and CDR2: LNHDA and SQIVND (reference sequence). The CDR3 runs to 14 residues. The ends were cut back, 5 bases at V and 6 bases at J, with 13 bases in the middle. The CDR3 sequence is CASSGGINHEKLFF. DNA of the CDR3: TGTGCCAGTAGTGGGGGGATTAACCATGAAAAACTGTTTTTT.

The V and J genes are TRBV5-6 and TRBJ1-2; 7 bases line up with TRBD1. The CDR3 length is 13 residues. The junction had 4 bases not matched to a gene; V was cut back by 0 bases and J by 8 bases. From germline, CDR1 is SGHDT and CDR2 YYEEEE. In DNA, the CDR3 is TGTGCCAGCAGCTTGGGCAGGGGGGGCGGCTACACCTTC. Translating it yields CASSLGRGGGYTF.

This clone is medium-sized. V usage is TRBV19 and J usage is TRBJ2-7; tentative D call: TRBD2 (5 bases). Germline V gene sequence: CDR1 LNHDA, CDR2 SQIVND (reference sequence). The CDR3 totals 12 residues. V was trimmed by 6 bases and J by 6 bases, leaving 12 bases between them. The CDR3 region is CASSGVSREQYF. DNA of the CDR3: TGTGCCAGTAGCGGGGTCTCCCGCGAGCAGTACTTC.

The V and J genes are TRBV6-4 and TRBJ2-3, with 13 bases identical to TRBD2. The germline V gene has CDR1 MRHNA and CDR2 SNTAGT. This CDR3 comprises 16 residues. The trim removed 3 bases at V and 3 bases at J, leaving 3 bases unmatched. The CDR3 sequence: CASSETSGGRTDTQYF. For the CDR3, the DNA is TGTGCCAGCAGTGAGACTAGCGGGGGGCGAACAGATACGCAGTATTTT.

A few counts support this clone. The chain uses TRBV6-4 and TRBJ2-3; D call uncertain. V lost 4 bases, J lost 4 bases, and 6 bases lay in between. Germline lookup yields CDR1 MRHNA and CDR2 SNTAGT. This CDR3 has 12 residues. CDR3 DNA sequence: TGTGCCAGCAGTGGTGGGGCAGATACGCAGTATTTT. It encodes CASSGGADTQYF.